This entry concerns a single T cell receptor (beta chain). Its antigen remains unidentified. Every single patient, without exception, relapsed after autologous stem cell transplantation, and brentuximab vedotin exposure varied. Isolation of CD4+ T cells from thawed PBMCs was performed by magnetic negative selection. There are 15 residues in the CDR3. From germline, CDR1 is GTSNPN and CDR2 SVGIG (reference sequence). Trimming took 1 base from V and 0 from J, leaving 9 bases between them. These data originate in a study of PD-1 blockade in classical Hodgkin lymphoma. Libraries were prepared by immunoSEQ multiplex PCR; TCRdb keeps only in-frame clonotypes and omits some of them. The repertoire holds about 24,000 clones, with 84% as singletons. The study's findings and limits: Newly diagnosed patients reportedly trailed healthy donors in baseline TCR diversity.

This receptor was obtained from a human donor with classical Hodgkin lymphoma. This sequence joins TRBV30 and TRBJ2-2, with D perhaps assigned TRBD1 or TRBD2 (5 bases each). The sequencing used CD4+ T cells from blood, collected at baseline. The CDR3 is CAWSALGANTGELFF. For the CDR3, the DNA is TGTGCCTGGAGTGCGCTGGGGGCGAACACCGGGGAGCTGTTTTTT.